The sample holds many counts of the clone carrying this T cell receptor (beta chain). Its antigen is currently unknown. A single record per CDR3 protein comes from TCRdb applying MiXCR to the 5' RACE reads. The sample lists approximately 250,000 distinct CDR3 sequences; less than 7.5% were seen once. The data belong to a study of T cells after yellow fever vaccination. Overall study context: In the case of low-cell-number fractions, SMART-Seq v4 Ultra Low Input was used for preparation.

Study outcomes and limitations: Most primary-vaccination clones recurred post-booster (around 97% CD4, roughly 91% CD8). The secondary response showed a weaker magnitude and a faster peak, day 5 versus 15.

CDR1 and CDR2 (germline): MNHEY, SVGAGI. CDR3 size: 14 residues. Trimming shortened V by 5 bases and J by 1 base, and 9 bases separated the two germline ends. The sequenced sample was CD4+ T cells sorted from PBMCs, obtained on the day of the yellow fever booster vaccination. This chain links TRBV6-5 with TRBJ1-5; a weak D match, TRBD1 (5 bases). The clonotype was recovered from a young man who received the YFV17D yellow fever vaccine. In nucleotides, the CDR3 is TGTGCCAGCAGTAATTCAGGGAGCAATCAGCCCCAGCATTTT. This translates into CASSNSGSNQPQHF.